The sample holds a few counts of the clone carrying this TCR beta chain. A single record per CDR3 protein comes from TCRdb applying MiXCR to the 5' RACE reads. The table records 350,000 to 550,000 distinct CDR3 sequences, roughly 18% of them present only once. CDR1 is SGHRS, CDR2 YFSETQ, per germline. CDR3 size: 15 residues. J gave up 3 bases and V 4 bases, and 3 bases lay outside the gene matches. This sample is part of a study of T-cell memory formation after mild COVID-19. The rearrangement joins TRBV5-1 to TRBJ1-6; TRBD1 matches 8 bases. Sequenced input: PBMCs or a T cell subset sorted from them (not recorded which). The TCR was taken from a man aged 18-30 years who had mild COVID-19 (a few samples of this study predate the infection). Cell type and time point are not known. Here the CDR3 reads CASSQTGDYNSPLHF. The CDR3 DNA reads as TGCGCCAGCAGCCAGACAGGGGACTATAATTCACCCCTCCACTTT.